What follows are 11 T cell receptor beta chains derived from one specimen sequenced in a study of PD-1 blockade in mismatch repair-deficient tumors. Assay: immunoSEQ multiplex PCR; the TCRdb copy retains only in-frame clones and omits some. This table has around 100,000 clones, about 83% appearing once. Sequencing used peripheral blood, obtained 60 weeks after starting pembrolizumab. The receptor source for this set is an adult with mismatch repair-deficient cancer.

The V and J genes are TRBV19 and TRBJ1-5; 9 positions match TRBD1. Germline-derived CDR1 and CDR2 are LNHDA and SQIVND (reference sequence). The CDR3 extends over 13 amino acids. V was clipped by 6 bases and J by 6 bases; unmatched bases: 3. Here the CDR3 DNA reads TGTGCCAGTAGCGGGACAGGGCCTCAGCCCCAGCATTTT. It encodes CASSGTGPQPQHF.

This chain connects TRBV7-9 to TRBJ1-1; the D is unclear. CDR3 length: 14 residues. Trimming took 10 bases from V and 3 from J, leaving 18 bases between them. The germline CDR1 and CDR2 sequences are SEHNR and FQNEAQ (reference sequence). The CDR3 coding sequence is TGTGCCACCTCGTTCATGTTAGGTTACACTGAAGCTTTCTTT. Translating gives CATSFMLGYTEAFF.

This clone appeared a single time. J is TRBJ2-3 and V is TRBV15, with D perhaps TRBD1 or TRBD2 (5 bases each). Germline CDR1 reads LNHNV; CDR2 reads YYDKDF (reference sequence). The CDR3 loop spans 14 amino acids. The V gene lost 2 bases and the J gene lost 7 bases, with 13 bases spanning the gap. Here the CDR3 DNA reads TGTGCCACCAGCAGAAGAGGGGTCGAAAATACGCAGTATTTT. This translates into CATSRRGVENTQYF.

This rearrangement joins TRBV11-2 to TRBJ1-2; D may be TRBD1 (6 bases). The germline CDR1 and CDR2 sequences are SGHAT and FQNNGV. The V and J ends lost 2 bases and 7 bases respectively, with 11 bases between them. CDR3 size: 13 residues. The CDR3 region is CASSLIQGLGYTF. DNA of the CDR3: TGTGCCAGCAGCTTAATACAGGGTCTTGGCTACACCTTC.

V usage is TRBV9 and J usage is TRBJ2-1, with TRBD2 matching over 7 bases. J lost 7 bases, V lost 3 bases, and 13 bases had no gene match. The CDR3 is 16 amino acids. Germline V CDR1 and CDR2: SGDLS, YYNGEE. Here the CDR3 reads CASSDPSAGVWNEQFF. The CDR3 DNA sequence: TGTGCCAGCAGCGACCCCTCTGCGGGAGTTTGGAATGAGCAGTTCTTC.

This chain links TRBV6-5 with TRBJ2-5, with D unresolved. Trimming pared 0 bases from V and 4 bases from J, leaving 12 bases between. The CDR3 covers 15 residues. Per the germline V gene, CDR1 is MNHEY and CDR2 is SVGAGI. The CDR3 reads CASSYSIDEAETQYF. The CDR3 region has the DNA TGTGCCAGCAGTTACTCGATAGATGAAGCAGAGACCCAGTACTTC.

The gene calls are TRBV4-1 and TRBJ2-7; no clear D. Germline V gene lookup returns CDR1 MGHRA and CDR2 YSYEKL. This CDR3 is built from 14 residues. V was pared by 2 bases and J by 4 bases, with 12 bases between. The CDR3 nucleotides are TGCGCCAGCAGCCAATTTTCTTCTGGGTACGAGCAGTACTTC. This encodes CASSQFSSGYEQYF.

The chain couples TRBV6-5 to TRBJ2-7; 10 positions match TRBD2. After removal of 0 bases from V and 9 bases from J, the junction contained 11 bases not matched to a gene. CDR1 is MNHEY and CDR2 is SVGAGI in the germline V gene. The CDR3 is 16 amino acids. For the CDR3, the DNA is TGTGCCAGCAGTTACTCTCCGGCTAGCGGGAGAACGATGCAGTACTTC. Its translation: CASSYSPASGRTMQYF.

The V call is TRBV27, the J call TRBJ2-7; 7 nucleotides align to TRBD1. The V segment lost 6 bases and the J segment 2 bases; nucleotides outside the gene matches: 10. The CDR3 totals 15 residues. CDR1 MNHEY and CDR2 SMNVEV come from the germline V gene (reference sequence). The CDR3 nucleotides read TGTGCCAGCAGCCCCGAGACAGGGTCGCCCTACGAGCAGTACTTC. Translation: CASSPETGSPYEQYF.

The chain carries TRBV14 and TRBJ1-2; 8 nucleotides line up with TRBD1. The germline CDR1 and CDR2 sequences are SGHDN and FVKESK. V trimming: 3 bases; J trimming: 4 bases; junction bases outside the gene matches: 10. The CDR3 spans 16 residues. The CDR3: CASSQTGRTGSYGYTF. CDR3 nucleotide sequence: TGTGCCAGCAGCCAGACTGGACGGACAGGGAGCTATGGCTACACCTTC.

This clone appeared once. The V and J genes are TRBV14 and TRBJ2-7; D possibly uses TRBD1 or TRBD2 (5 bases each). This CDR3 contains 17 residues. The germline V gene encodes CDR1 SGHDN and CDR2 FVKESK. V was pared by 0 bases and J by 4 bases, with 19 bases between. CDR3 DNA: TGTGCCAGCAGCCAAGATGGACCGGGACGCTATAGGTACGAGCAGTACTTC. Its protein product is CASSQDGPGRYRYEQYF. The full variable domain, with the rest looked up from reference TRBV14 and TRBJ2-7, is EAGVTQFPSHSVIEKGQTVTLRCDPISGHDNLYWYRRVMGKEIKFLLHFVKESKQDESGMPNNRFLAERTGGTYSTLKVQPAELEDSGVYFCASSQDGPGRYRYEQYFGPGTRLTVT.